This record looks at one TCR beta chain sequence and its context. Profiled with immunoSEQ multiplex PCR; TCRdb holds only in-frame clones, not every one. Among under 55,000 clones, under 95% were seen once, and the ten largest hold approximately 4%. The data belong to a study of blood T cell repertoires in COVID-19. The CDR3 length is 15 residues. V lost 3 bases and J lost 0; bases outside the gene matches: 6. Germline V gives CDR1 SGHRS, CDR2 YFSETQ. This rearrangement joins TRBV5-1 to TRBJ2-7; 7 bases match TRBD1. This receptor was identified in a human donor in a cohort sampled during active COVID-19. Input material: peripheral blood. This CDR3 is CASSSNRGGSYEQYF. For the CDR3, the DNA is TGCGCCAGCAGCTCAAACAGGGGTGGCTCCTACGAGCAGTACTTC.